Here is one T cell receptor beta chain with its context. This sample stems from a study of shared T cell receptors in the human thymus. Germline CDR1 is SGHDN and CDR2 is FVKESK. The CDR3 sequence is 11 residues long. V shed 4 bases and J shed 3 bases, with 4 bases lying between them. The protocol was immunoSEQ multiplex PCR, while the TCRdb copy is restricted to in-frame clones and leaves out a portion. The sample has 450,000 to 650,000 clones, roughly 74% seen once. These data were also reused for a study on human thymus T cells. As that report states: Samples came from healthy Finnish infants during open corrective cardiac surgery. Thymus tissue for the work was resected from patients undergoing corrective heart surgery. Thymic and blood repertoires showed apparently biased V and J gene usage. Related research has reported that thymic repertoires overlap highly among unrelated individuals.

The specimen was thymocytes. The V and J genes are TRBV14 and TRBJ2-7; no definite D call. The clonotype originates from a boy younger than two with a congenital heart defect. The CDR3 loop reads CASSLGYEQYF. The CDR3 nucleotides are TGTGCCAGCAGCCTCGGCTACGAGCAGTACTTC.